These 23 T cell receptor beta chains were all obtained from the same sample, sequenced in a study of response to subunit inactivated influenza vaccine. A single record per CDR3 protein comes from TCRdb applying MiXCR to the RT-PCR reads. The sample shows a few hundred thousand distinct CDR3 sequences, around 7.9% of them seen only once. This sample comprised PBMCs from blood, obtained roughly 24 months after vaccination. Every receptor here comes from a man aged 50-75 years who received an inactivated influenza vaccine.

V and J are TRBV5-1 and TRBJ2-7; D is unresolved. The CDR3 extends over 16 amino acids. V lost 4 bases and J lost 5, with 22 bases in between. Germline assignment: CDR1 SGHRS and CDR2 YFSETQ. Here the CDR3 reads CASSLLPSATAHEQYF. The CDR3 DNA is TGCGCCAGCAGCCTTTTGCCTTCGGCGACTGCCCACGAGCAGTACTTC.

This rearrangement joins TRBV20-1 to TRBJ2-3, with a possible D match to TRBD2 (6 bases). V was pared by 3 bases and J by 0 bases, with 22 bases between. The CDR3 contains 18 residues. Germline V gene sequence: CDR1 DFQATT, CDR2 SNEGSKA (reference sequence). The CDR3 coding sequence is TGCAGTGCTAGGGGGACTCTTCTCGATCTATCTAGCACAGATACGCAGTATTTT. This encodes CSARGTLLDLSSTDTQYF.

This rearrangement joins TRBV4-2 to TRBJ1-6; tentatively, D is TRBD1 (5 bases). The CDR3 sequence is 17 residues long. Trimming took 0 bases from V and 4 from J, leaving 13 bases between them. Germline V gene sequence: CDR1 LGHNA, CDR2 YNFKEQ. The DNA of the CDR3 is TGTGCCAGCAGCCAAGATCTTTCTAGGGGATATAATTCACCCCTCCACTTT. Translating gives CASSQDLSRGYNSPLHF.

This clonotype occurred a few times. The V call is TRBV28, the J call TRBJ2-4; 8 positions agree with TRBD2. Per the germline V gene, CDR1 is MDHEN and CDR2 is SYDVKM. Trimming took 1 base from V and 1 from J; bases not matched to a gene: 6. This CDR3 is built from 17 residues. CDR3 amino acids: CASSLSGTRRAKNIQYF. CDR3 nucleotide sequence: TGTGCCAGCAGTTTATCTGGGACTAGAAGGGCCAAAAACATTCAGTACTTC.

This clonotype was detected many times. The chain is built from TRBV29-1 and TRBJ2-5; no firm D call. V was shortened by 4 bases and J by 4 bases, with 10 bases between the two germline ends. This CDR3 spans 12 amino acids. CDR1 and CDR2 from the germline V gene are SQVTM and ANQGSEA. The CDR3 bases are TGCAGCGTTGGCCAGTCAGGAGAGACCCAGTACTTC. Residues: CSVGQSGETQYF.

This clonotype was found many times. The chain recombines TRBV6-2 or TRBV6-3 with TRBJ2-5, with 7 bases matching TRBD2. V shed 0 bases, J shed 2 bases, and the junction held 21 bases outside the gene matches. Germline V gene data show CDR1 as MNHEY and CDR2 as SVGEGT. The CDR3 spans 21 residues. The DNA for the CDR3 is TGTGCCAGCAGTTACTCGATGGTTGGGGAGGGGCTAGCGGCAGAACAAGAGACCCAGTACTTC. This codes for CASSYSMVGEGLAAEQETQYF.

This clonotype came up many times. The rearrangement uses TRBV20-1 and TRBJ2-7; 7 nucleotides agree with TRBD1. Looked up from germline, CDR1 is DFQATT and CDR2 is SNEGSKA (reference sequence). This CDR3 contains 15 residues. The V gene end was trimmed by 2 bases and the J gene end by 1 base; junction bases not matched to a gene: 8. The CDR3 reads CSARLPGQISYEQYF. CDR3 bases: TGCAGTGCTAGACTCCCGGGACAGATTTCCTACGAGCAGTACTTC.

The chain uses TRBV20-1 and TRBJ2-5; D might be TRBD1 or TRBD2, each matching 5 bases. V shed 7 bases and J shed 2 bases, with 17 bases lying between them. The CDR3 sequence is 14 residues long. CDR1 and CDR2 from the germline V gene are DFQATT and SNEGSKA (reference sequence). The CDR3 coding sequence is TGCAGTGAGCGGAGACGGAGACAGCAAGAGACCCAGTACTTC. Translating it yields CSERRRRQQETQYF.

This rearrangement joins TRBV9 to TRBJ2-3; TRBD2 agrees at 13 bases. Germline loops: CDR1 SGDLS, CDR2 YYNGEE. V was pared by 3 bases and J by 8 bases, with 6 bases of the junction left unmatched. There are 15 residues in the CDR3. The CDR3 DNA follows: TGTGCCAGCAGCGCGCAGACTAGCGGGAGGCCTACGCAGTATTTT. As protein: CASSAQTSGRPTQYF.

The CDR3 DNA is TGTGCCAGCAGTACCCGGACAGGGGGCGGCGGGGAGCTGTTTTTT. Protein sequence: CASSTRTGGGGELFF. This chain uses TRBV12-3 or TRBV12-4 with TRBJ2-2; 11 bases are shared with TRBD1. J lost 7 bases, V lost 5 bases, and 6 bases had no gene match. The CDR3 is 15 amino acids.

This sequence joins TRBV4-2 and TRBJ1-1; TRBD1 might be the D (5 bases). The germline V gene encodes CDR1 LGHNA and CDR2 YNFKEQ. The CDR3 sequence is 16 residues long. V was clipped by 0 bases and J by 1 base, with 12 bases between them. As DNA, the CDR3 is TGTGCCAGCAGCCAAGAGATAGGGGCGGGGAACACTGAAGCTTTCTTT. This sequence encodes CASSQEIGAGNTEAFF.

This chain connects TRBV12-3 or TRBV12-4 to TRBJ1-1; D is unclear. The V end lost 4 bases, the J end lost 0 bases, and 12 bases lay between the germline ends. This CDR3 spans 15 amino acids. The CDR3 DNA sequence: TGTGCCAGCAGTTCGTTGAGGGTCGTGAACACTGAAGCTTTCTTT. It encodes CASSSLRVVNTEAFF.

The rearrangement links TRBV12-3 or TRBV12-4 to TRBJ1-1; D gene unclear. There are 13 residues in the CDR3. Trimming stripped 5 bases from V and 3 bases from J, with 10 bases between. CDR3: CASSQPEDTEAFF. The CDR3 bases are TGTGCCAGCAGTCAACCCGAGGACACTGAAGCTTTCTTT.

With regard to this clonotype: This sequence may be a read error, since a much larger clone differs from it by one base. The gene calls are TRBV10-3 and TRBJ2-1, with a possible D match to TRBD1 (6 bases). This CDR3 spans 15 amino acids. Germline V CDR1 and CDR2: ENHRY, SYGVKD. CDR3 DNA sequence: TGTGCCATCTGTGAGGGGGAAGTCGCCTACAATGAGCAGTTCTTC. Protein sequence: CAICEGEVAYNEQFF.

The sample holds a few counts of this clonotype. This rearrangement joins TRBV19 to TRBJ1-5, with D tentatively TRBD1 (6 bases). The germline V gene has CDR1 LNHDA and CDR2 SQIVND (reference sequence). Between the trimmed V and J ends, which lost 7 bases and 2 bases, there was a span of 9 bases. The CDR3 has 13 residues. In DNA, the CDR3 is TGTGCCAGTAACCGACAGGGCAATCAGCCCCAGCATTTT. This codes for CASNRQGNQPQHF. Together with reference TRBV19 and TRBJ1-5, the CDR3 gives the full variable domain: DGGITQSPKYLFRKEGQNVTLSCEQNLNHDAMYWYRQDPGQGLRLIYYSQIVNDFQKGDIAEGYSVSREKKESFPLTVTSAQKNPTAFYLCASNRQGNQPQHFGDGTRLSIL.

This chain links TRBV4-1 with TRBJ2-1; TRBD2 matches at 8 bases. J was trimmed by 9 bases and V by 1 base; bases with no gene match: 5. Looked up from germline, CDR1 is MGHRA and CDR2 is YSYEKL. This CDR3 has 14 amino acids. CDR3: CASSQVLSGIEQFF. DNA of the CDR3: TGCGCCAGCAGCCAAGTGCTTAGCGGGATTGAGCAGTTCTTC.

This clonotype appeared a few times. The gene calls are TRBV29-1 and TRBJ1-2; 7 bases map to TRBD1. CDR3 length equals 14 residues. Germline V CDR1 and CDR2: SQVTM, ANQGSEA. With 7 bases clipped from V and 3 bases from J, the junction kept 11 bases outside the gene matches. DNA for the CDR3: TGCAGCGCTGGTCGGACAGGCGCTTACTATGGCTACACCTTC. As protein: CSAGRTGAYYGYTF.

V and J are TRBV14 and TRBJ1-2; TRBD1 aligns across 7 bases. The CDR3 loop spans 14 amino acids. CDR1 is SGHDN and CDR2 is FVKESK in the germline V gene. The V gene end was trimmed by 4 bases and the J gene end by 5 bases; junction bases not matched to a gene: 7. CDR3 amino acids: CASSPLGQKYGYTF. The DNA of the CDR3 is TGTGCCAGCAGCCCACTGGGACAGAAGTATGGCTACACCTTC.

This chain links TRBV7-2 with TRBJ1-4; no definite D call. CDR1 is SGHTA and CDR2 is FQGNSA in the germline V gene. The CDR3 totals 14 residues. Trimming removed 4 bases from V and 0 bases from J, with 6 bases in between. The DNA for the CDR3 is TGTGCCAGCAGCTCATTTGCAACTAATGAAAAACTGTTTTTT. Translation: CASSSFATNEKLFF.

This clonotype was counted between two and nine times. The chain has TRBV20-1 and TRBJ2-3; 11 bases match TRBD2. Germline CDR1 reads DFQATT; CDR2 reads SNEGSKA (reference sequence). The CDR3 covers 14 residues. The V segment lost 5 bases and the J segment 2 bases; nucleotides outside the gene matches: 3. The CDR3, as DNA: TGCAGTGCTCATAGCGGGGGGGCCACAGATACGCAGTATTTT. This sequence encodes CSAHSGGATDTQYF.

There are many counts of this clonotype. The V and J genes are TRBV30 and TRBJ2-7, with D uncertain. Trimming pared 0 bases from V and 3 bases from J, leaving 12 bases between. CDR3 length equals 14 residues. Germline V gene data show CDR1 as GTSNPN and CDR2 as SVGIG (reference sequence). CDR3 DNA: TGTGCCTGGAGTGTAACACACCTTATCTACGAGCAGTACTTC. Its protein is CAWSVTHLIYEQYF.

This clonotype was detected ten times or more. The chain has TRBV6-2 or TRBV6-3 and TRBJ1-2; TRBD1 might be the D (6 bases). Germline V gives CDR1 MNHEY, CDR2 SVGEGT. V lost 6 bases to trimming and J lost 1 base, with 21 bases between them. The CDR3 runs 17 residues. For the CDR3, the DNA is TGTGCCAGCAGCCGACTTGGCCGGACAGCGTATAACTATGGCTACACCTTC. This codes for CASSRLGRTAYNYGYTF.

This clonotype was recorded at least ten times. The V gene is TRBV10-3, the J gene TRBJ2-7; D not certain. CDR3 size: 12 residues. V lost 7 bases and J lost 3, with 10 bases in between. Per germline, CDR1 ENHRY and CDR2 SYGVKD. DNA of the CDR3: TGTGCCATCAATGACGCTAGCTACGAGCAGTACTTC. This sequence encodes CAINDASYEQYF.